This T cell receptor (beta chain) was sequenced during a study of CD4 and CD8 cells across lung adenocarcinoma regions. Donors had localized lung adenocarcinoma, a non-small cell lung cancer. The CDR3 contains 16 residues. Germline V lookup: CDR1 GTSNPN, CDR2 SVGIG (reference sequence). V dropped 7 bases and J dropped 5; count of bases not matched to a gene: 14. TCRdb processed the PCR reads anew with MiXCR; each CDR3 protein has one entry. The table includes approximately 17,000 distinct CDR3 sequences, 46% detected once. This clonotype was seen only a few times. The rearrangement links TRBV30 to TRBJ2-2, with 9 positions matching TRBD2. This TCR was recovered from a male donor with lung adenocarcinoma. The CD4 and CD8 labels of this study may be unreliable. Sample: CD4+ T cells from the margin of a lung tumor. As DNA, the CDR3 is TGTGCCTTAAGACAGGCGGGAGGGCCGAGGACCGGGGAGCTGTTTTTT. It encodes CALRQAGGPRTGELFF. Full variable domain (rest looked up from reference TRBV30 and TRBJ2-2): SQTIHQWPATLVQPVGSPLSLECTVEGTSNPNLYWYRQAAGRGLQLLFYSVGIGQISSEVPQNLSASRPQDRQFILSSKKLLLSDSGFYLCALRQAGGPRTGELFFGEGSRLTVL.